This TCR beta chain was found in a study of tumor-infiltrating lymphocytes in primary liver carcinoma. Whole-study findings and limits: Tumor top-250-clone fractions significantly exceeded those of blood (p = 0.039).

The template, about 550 ng total RNA, yielded TCR beta cDNA made with a constant-region primer. Three nested multiplex PCR rounds of slightly modified ARM-PCR generated TCR beta libraries. TRBV1-TRBV30 forward primers paired with a C-beta reverse primer were used in the first two PCR rounds, which ran approximately 10 cycles each. TCRdb re-called the multiplex PCR reads with MiXCR, one entry per CDR3 protein. The sample holds about 110,000 distinct CDR3 sequences; around two thirds are singletons and the top ten take approximately 10%. Between the trimmed V and J ends, which lost 7 bases and 0 bases, there was a span of 21 bases. CDR3 length: 18 residues. Germline values: CDR1 SGHAT, CDR2 FQNNGV. Bulk tissue was left unsorted, and RNA and DNA were co-extracted from about 20-30 mg of it. Surgical resection was the treatment these patients received for primary liver carcinoma. At least ten counts were recorded for this clonotype. Its cognate antigen is unknown.

Sequencing was done on a sample of liver tumor tissue from sampling region 1. Subset meaning: tumor region T1, superior pole. The gene calls are TRBV11-2 and TRBJ1-4; the D is unclear. This sequence was found in a woman aged 60-75 years with primary liver carcinoma and hepatitis B virus infection. CDR3 coding DNA: TGTGCCAGCAACGAGGGCCCCACTGGGTGGACAACTAATGAAAAACTGTTTTTT. It specifies CASNEGPTGWTTNEKLFF. Combining the CDR3 with reference TRBV11-2 and TRBJ1-4 gives the whole variable domain EAGVAQSPRYKIIEKRQSVAFWCNPISGHATLYWYQQILGQGPKLLIQFQNNGVVDDSQLPKDRFSAERLKGVDSTLKIQPAKLEDSAVYLCASNEGPTGWTTNEKLFFGSGTQLSVL.